A single sample is the source of the 20 T cell receptor beta chains below, sequenced in a study of T-cell reconstitution after alpha-beta-depleted transplantation in children. The TCRbeta library was prepared with unique molecular identifiers. Using its own MiXCR run on the PCR reads, TCRdb lists one record per CDR3 protein. The top ten hold 27% of the sample, which has more than 400,000 distinct CDR3 sequences, approximately 41% seen once. This sample comprised PBMCs, obtained before TCRalphabeta/CD19-depleted stem cell transplant. Receptors were obtained from a girl aged 2 to 9 with aplastic anemia, due to receive a stem cell transplant.

This clonotype is a singleton in its sample. The chain is built from TRBV2 and TRBJ2-5; a possible D gene is TRBD1 (6 bases). This CDR3 region has 16 residues. The germline gives CDR1 SNHLY, CDR2 FYNNEI. V lost 5 bases to trimming and J lost 1 base, with 17 bases between them. The CDR3 region has the DNA TGTGCCAGCAGTTTTCTCCCCTTGACAGGCCAAGAGACCCAGTACTTC. It specifies CASSFLPLTGQETQYF.

This clonotype has just a few counts. This rearrangement joins TRBV10-3 to TRBJ2-3; 7 positions agree with TRBD1. Trimming took 3 bases from V and 3 from J; bases not matched to a gene: 6. Germline CDR1 is ENHRY and CDR2 is SYGVKD. The CDR3 spans 15 residues. CDR3 amino acids: CAISEMTGRTDTQYF. Written as DNA, the CDR3 is TGTGCCATCAGTGAAATGACAGGGCGTACAGATACGCAGTATTTT.

This chain links TRBV7-3 with TRBJ2-3; tentatively, D is TRBD2 (7 bases). V lost 5 bases to trimming and J lost 6 bases, with 18 bases between them. This CDR3 has 15 residues. Germline CDR1 and CDR2: SGHTA and FQGTGA. CDR3: CASSRLGGGADTQYF. CDR3 sequence (DNA): TGTGCCAGCAGCAGATTAGGAGGGGGGGCGGATACGCAGTATTTT.

This clonotype was seen more than once but under ten times. The rearrangement joins TRBV20-1 to TRBJ2-7; 9 positions match TRBD2. The CDR3 sequence is 14 residues long. Germline CDR1 is DFQATT and CDR2 is SNEGSKA (reference sequence). The ends lost 2 bases at V and 2 bases at J; junction bases unmatched: 4. CDR3 sequence (DNA): TGCAGTGCTAGACCTTTAGCGGGGGCCTACGAGCAGTACTTC. Its translation: CSARPLAGAYEQYF.

The gene calls are TRBV6-2 or TRBV6-3 and TRBJ2-4; the D gene is possibly TRBD1 (6 bases). From germline, CDR1 is MNHEY and CDR2 SVGEGT. The CDR3 length is 14 residues. V was clipped by 9 bases and J by 2 bases, with 14 bases between them. The CDR3 bases are TGTGCCAGTTTACCTACAGGGTCCAAAAACATTCAGTACTTC. This translates into CASLPTGSKNIQYF.

There are a few counts of this clonotype. The chain carries TRBV28 and TRBJ1-5, with a possible D match to TRBD1 (6 bases). Per germline, CDR1 MDHEN and CDR2 SYDVKM. The CDR3 has 14 residues. V lost 6 bases and J lost 3, with 12 bases in between. The CDR3 DNA reads as TGTGCCAGCAGCGCCGACAGGTCCAATCAGCCCCAGCATTTT. This encodes CASSADRSNQPQHF.

V usage is TRBV29-1 and J usage is TRBJ2-7; 7 bases are a match to TRBD1. The CDR3 extends over 12 amino acids. With 4 bases clipped from V and 4 bases from J, the junction kept 4 bases outside the gene matches. Germline lookup yields CDR1 SQVTM and CDR2 ANQGSEA. The CDR3 DNA reads TGCAGCGTTGGTCAGGGGGTGTACGAGCAGTACTTC. Amino acids: CSVGQGVYEQYF.

The chain combines TRBV6-4 with TRBJ2-3, with 13 nucleotides matching TRBD2. Germline V gives CDR1 MRHNA, CDR2 SNTAGT. V shed 6 bases and J 4 bases; nucleotides not matched to a gene: 7. The CDR3 is 16 residues long. The CDR3 here is CASSPTSGRAADTQYF. The CDR3 nucleotides are TGTGCCAGCAGCCCCACTAGCGGGAGGGCCGCAGATACGCAGTATTTT.

Ten or more counts support this clonotype. The chain is built from TRBV5-1 and TRBJ1-1, with D hard to call. V was cut by 0 bases and J by 4 bases, with 13 bases left in between. Germline V CDR1 and CDR2: SGHRS, YFSETQ. The CDR3 consists of 15 residues. DNA for the CDR3: TGCGCCAGCAGCTTGGCCGACACCCGGCCCACTGAAGCTTTCTTT. It translates to CASSLADTRPTEAFF.

This clonotype has a single count. V usage is TRBV15 and J usage is TRBJ2-1; no firm D call. There are 13 residues in the CDR3. Looked up from germline, CDR1 is LNHNV and CDR2 is YYDKDF (reference sequence). V shed 0 bases and J shed 10 bases, with 10 bases lying between them. The CDR3 sequence: CATSRDQRPEQFF. Written as DNA, the CDR3 is TGTGCCACCAGCAGAGATCAGAGGCCGGAGCAGTTCTTC.

The rearrangement links TRBV12-3 or TRBV12-4 to TRBJ1-4; tentatively, D is TRBD1 (5 bases). CDR3 size: 14 residues. V lost 6 bases to trimming and J lost 5 bases, with 13 bases between them. The CDR3 coding sequence is TGTGCCAGCAGCCCCGAGACAGTAAATGAAAAACTGTTTTTT. It is translated as CASSPETVNEKLFF.

Only a few counts were recorded for this clonotype. The chain uses TRBV12-3 or TRBV12-4 and TRBJ2-2, with D uncertain. Between the trimmed V and J ends, which lost 4 bases and 7 bases, there was a span of 7 bases. The CDR3 has 12 residues. The CDR3 sequence: CASSYRSGELFF. The CDR3 DNA reads TGTGCCAGCAGTTACCGCAGCGGGGAGCTGTTTTTT.

The gene calls are TRBV10-1 and TRBJ2-6, with 10 bases matching TRBD1. This CDR3 has 16 residues. The V gene end was trimmed by 9 bases and the J gene end by 0 bases; junction bases not matched to a gene: 5. CDR1 and CDR2 (germline): WNHNN, SYGVQD (reference sequence). DNA for the CDR3: TGCGCCAGAGGACAGGGGGGACTCTCTGGGGCCAACGTCCTGACTTTC. It encodes CARGQGGLSGANVLTF.

The V call is TRBV10-3, the J call TRBJ2-7, with 9 bases that match TRBD2. The J segment lost 2 bases and the V segment lost 9 bases, leaving 5 bases of the junction unmatched. The germline CDR1 and CDR2 sequences are ENHRY and SYGVKD. The CDR3 has 13 amino acids. The CDR3 here is CAIQLAGAYEQYF. CDR3 in DNA: TGTGCCATTCAGTTAGCGGGAGCCTACGAGCAGTACTTC.

The chain is built from TRBV20-1 and TRBJ2-2; D ambiguous. CDR1 and CDR2 from the germline V gene are DFQATT and SNEGSKA (reference sequence). The V end lost 0 bases, the J end lost 7 bases, and 12 bases lay between the germline ends. This CDR3 region has 14 residues. In DNA form, the CDR3 reads TGCAGTGCTAGAGAGGGATCCTCGATCGGGGAGCTGTTTTTT. Translation: CSAREGSSIGELFF.

A few counts support this clonotype. The J gene is TRBJ1-3, the V gene TRBV9, with D hard to call. Germline CDR1 and CDR2: SGDLS and YYNGEE. The CDR3 spans 14 residues. The germline V and J ends were trimmed by 4 bases and 2 bases, with 10 bases remaining between them. CDR3 sequence: CASSLGRTGNTIYF. The DNA of the CDR3 is TGTGCCAGCAGCTTAGGTCGGACTGGAAACACCATATATTTT.

The sample holds many counts of this clonotype. The rearrangement links TRBV12-3 or TRBV12-4 to TRBJ2-1; possible D gene TRBD2, 6 bases. This CDR3 comprises 13 residues. The V gene lost 8 bases and the J gene lost 14 bases, with 22 bases spanning the gap. CDR3 coding DNA: TGTGCCAGCTCCAACACGGGACTCTCGGGGGAGTTCTTC. Translation: CASSNTGLSGEFF.

V and J are TRBV5-4 and TRBJ2-4; the D gene is possibly TRBD2 (5 bases). The CDR3 covers 16 residues. V lost 4 bases and J lost 1, with 15 bases in between. Germline CDR1 and CDR2: SGHNT and YYREEE (reference sequence). The CDR3 bases are TGTGCCAGCAGCAATACCGTTAGGAGGGCCAAAAACATTCAGTACTTC. This codes for CASSNTVRRAKNIQYF.

This chain links TRBV29-1 with TRBJ2-7; D gene uncertain. The CDR3 loop spans 12 amino acids. The V end was cut by 7 bases, the J end by 3 bases, with 13 bases between. Germline assignment: CDR1 SQVTM and CDR2 ANQGSEA. The CDR3, as DNA: TGCAGCGCCGATAACACCCGCTACGAGCAGTACTTC. Residues: CSADNTRYEQYF.

In this sample, this clonotype turned up many times. The chain recombines TRBV29-1 with TRBJ1-2; tentative D call: TRBD1 (5 bases). The CDR3 is 16 residues long. Germline values: CDR1 SQVTM, CDR2 ANQGSEA. The germline V and J ends were trimmed by 6 bases and 6 bases, with 26 bases remaining between them. The DNA of the CDR3 is TGCAGCGTAGTAACCCCGGGCAGCATAAAAGGGGATGGCTACACCTTC. This codes for CSVVTPGSIKGDGYTF.